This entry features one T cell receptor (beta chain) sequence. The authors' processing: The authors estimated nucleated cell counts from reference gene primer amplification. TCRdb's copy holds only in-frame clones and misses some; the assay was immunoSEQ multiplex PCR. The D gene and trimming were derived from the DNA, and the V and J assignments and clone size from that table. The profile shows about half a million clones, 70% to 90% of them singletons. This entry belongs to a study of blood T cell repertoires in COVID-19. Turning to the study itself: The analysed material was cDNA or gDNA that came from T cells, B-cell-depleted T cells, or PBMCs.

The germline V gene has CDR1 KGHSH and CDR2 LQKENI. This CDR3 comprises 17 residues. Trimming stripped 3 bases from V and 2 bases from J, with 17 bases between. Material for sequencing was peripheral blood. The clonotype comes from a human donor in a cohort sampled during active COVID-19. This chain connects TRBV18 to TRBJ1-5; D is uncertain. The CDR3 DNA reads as TGTGCCAGCTCACCTGAGGGAATGCTGGGCGGCAATCAGCCCCAGCATTTT. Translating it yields CASSPEGMLGGNQPQHF.